The 27 T cell receptor beta chains below all came from one sample that was sequenced in a study of radiation and T cells in renal cell carcinoma. Documented time point: baseline pretreatment blood. Treatment specified: 15 Gy SBRT to primary tumor, nephrectomy 4 weeks later. TCRdb's table, derived via immunoSEQ multiplex PCR, lists solely in-frame clones and lacks some. The sample yields about 130,000 clones, about 88% seen once. The material was blood, obtained from a patient whose treatment included radiotherapy and nephrectomy. These receptors were collected from a woman between 50 and 59 years old with renal cell carcinoma.

The V and J genes are TRBV19 and TRBJ1-3; TRBD1 is a possible D gene (5 bases). The CDR3 sequence is 16 residues long. The germline V gene has CDR1 LNHDA and CDR2 SQIVND (reference sequence). The V and J ends lost 7 bases and 3 bases respectively, with 19 bases between them. The CDR3 loop is CASNPAGIQFGNTIYF. As DNA, the CDR3 is TGTGCCAGTAACCCCGCAGGGATTCAATTTGGAAACACCATATATTTT.

V and J are TRBV13 and TRBJ2-5; 8 nucleotides match TRBD1. Trimming cost V 0 bases and J 3 bases; bases outside gene matches: 3. Germline CDR1 PRHDT, CDR2 FYEKMQ (reference sequence). CDR3 length: 15 amino acids. The CDR3 region is CASSLGVTGEETQYF. The CDR3 region has the DNA TGTGCCAGCAGCTTAGGGGTGACAGGGGAAGAGACCCAGTACTTC.

The gene calls are TRBV5-4 and TRBJ2-5; 9 bases agree with TRBD2. This CDR3 has 15 residues. V shed 4 bases and J 5 bases; nucleotides not matched to a gene: 9. Germline V gene data show CDR1 as SGHNT and CDR2 as YYREEE (reference sequence). CDR3 amino acids: CASSGNSGGRETQYF. The CDR3 region has the DNA TGTGCCAGCAGCGGGAACAGCGGGGGGCGTGAGACCCAGTACTTC.

V gene TRBV7-9 combines with J gene TRBJ1-6; no reliable D call. This CDR3 spans 14 amino acids. Germline V gene sequence: CDR1 SEHNR, CDR2 FQNEAQ (reference sequence). The V and J ends lost 0 bases and 9 bases respectively, with 9 bases between them. The CDR3 DNA reads TGTGCCAGCAGCTTAGCCTCGGACGGTTCACCCCTCCACTTT. Translation gives CASSLASDGSPLHF. Using reference TRBV7-9 and TRBJ1-6 for the parts outside the CDR3, the full variable domain is DTGVSQNPRHKITKRGQNVTFRCDPISEHNRLYWYRQTLGQGPEFLTYFQNEAQLEKSRLLSDRFSAERPKGSFSTLEIQRTEQGDSAMYLCASSLASDGSPLHFGNGTRLTVT.

This chain links TRBV9 with TRBJ2-5; D may be TRBD1 or TRBD2 (5 bases each). The V end was cut by 4 bases, the J end by 0 bases, with 13 bases between. Germline V gives CDR1 SGDLS, CDR2 YYNGEE. This CDR3 comprises 15 residues. This CDR3 is CASSPGTVYQETQYF. CDR3 nucleotide sequence: TGTGCCAGCAGCCCCGGGACGGTCTACCAAGAGACCCAGTACTTC.

This sequence joins TRBV7-2 and TRBJ1-5; possibly TRBD1 for D (6 bases). Germline loops: CDR1 SGHTA, CDR2 FQGNSA. The CDR3 has 14 amino acids. The V end was cut by 3 bases, the J end by 4 bases, with 10 bases between. In DNA form, the CDR3 reads TGTGCCAGCAGCTTTGACAGGAGGAATCAGCCCCAGCATTTT. This translates into CASSFDRRNQPQHF.

The rearrangement uses TRBV6-5 and TRBJ1-1; TRBD1 matches 9 bases. The J segment lost 6 bases and the V segment lost 0 bases, leaving 5 bases of the junction unmatched. Germline V gives CDR1 MNHEY, CDR2 SVGAGI. The length of the CDR3 is 15 residues. Written as DNA, the CDR3 is TGTGCCAGCAGTTACTCCGGACAGGGGTTAGCTGAAGCTTTCTTT. It specifies CASSYSGQGLAEAFF.

J is TRBJ2-5 and V is TRBV5-1; D possibly corresponds to TRBD2 (6 bases). Germline V gives CDR1 SGHRS, CDR2 YFSETQ. Trimming stripped 0 bases from V and 5 bases from J, with 14 bases between. The CDR3 runs 15 residues. This CDR3 reads CASSLVWSSEETQYF. The CDR3 nucleotides read TGCGCCAGCAGCTTGGTCTGGTCTAGCGAGGAGACCCAGTACTTC. The full variable domain, completed using reference TRBV5-1 and TRBJ2-5, is KAGVTQTPRYLIKTRGQQVTLSCSPISGHRSVSWYQQTPGQGLQFLFEYFSETQRNKGNFPGRFSGRQFSNSRSEMNVSTLELGDSALYLCASSLVWSSEETQYFGPGTRLLVL.

The J gene is TRBJ2-6, the V gene TRBV5-4, with no clear D. Trimming pared 5 bases from V and 2 bases from J, leaving 11 bases between. This CDR3 is 15 amino acids long. Germline lookup yields CDR1 SGHNT and CDR2 YYREEE (reference sequence). The CDR3 nucleotides are TGTGCCAGCAGAACCGATGTAGCTGGGGCCAACGTCCTGACTTTC. This translates into CASRTDVAGANVLTF. The full variable domain, its missing parts supplied by reference TRBV5-4 and TRBJ2-6, is ETGVTQSPTHLIKTRGQQVTLRCSSQSGHNTVSWYQQALGQGPQFIFQYYREEENGRGNFPPRFSGLQFPNYSSELNVNALELDDSALYLCASRTDVAGANVLTFGAGSRLTVL.

The chain combines TRBV23-1 with TRBJ2-5; the match to TRBD1 covers 9 bases. TRBV23-1 counts as an open reading frame of uncertain function. There are 16 residues in the CDR3. V lost 8 bases to trimming and J lost 4 bases; unmatched junction nucleotides: 14. The CDR3 is CASRCLAQGARETQYF. The CDR3 region has the DNA TGCGCCAGCCGCTGCTTAGCACAGGGGGCGCGAGAGACCCAGTACTTC.

This chain uses TRBV5-6 with TRBJ1-4; 8 nucleotides match TRBD1. The V gene end was trimmed by 4 bases and the J gene end by 3 bases; junction bases not matched to a gene: 5. In germline, CDR1 is SGHDT, CDR2 YYEEEE. The CDR3 length is 15 residues. In DNA, the CDR3 is TGTGCCAGCAGCCTCGGGACAGGACCTAATGAAAAACTGTTTTTT. Translation gives CASSLGTGPNEKLFF.

This chain links TRBV6-1 with TRBJ2-7; 7 bases fit TRBD2. Per the germline V gene, CDR1 is MNHNS and CDR2 is SASEGT. The CDR3 is 13 residues long. V gave up 6 bases and J gave up 0 bases; unmatched junction bases: 2. The DNA of the CDR3 is TGTGCCAGCAGATGGGGGGGCTCCTACGAGCAGTACTTC. This codes for CASRWGGSYEQYF.

The rearrangement uses TRBV13 and TRBJ1-4, with TRBD1 identical over 9 bases. Germline V gene sequence: CDR1 PRHDT, CDR2 FYEKMQ (reference sequence). The CDR3 loop spans 15 amino acids. The J segment lost 7 bases and the V segment lost 2 bases, leaving 5 bases of the junction unmatched. The CDR3 sequence: CASSLRGQGFEKLFF. In DNA, the CDR3 is TGTGCCAGCAGCTTACGCGGACAGGGGTTTGAAAAACTGTTTTTT.

V gene TRBV30 combines with J gene TRBJ1-2; a possible D gene is TRBD1 (5 bases). The V gene's germline CDR1 is GTSNPN and CDR2 SVGIG (reference sequence). CDR3 size: 15 residues. Trimming stripped 2 bases from V and 3 bases from J, with 16 bases between. The CDR3 sequence: CAWSPPRGWDYGYTF. CDR3 sequence (DNA): TGTGCCTGGAGTCCACCAAGGGGCTGGGACTATGGCTACACCTTC.

This clone has more than one count but fewer than ten. The chain is built from TRBV5-1 and TRBJ1-1; D is uncertain. CDR1 SGHRS and CDR2 YFSETQ come from the germline V gene. CDR3 size: 15 residues. Trimming removed 4 bases at V and 1 base at J, with 14 bases between. The CDR3 nucleotides are TGCGCCAGCAGCACGGTGGGAGGCCCGAACACTGAAGCTTTCTTT. This gives the protein CASSTVGGPNTEAFF.

This sequence joins TRBV6-4 and TRBJ1-1; D is unresolved. Germline assignment: CDR1 MRHNA and CDR2 SNTAGT. This CDR3 has 14 amino acids. Trimming cost V 6 bases and J 1 base, with 12 bases left between them. Here the CDR3 DNA reads TGTGCCAGCAGAGCTTTCGGGTCGAACACTGAAGCTTTCTTT. Translating it yields CASRAFGSNTEAFF.

V and J are TRBV2 and TRBJ2-5, with 9 bases matching TRBD2. Germline trimming cut 5 bases from V and 4 bases from J; bases unmatched to any gene: 11. The CDR3 is made up of 16 amino acids. In germline, CDR1 is SNHLY, CDR2 FYNNEI. Written as DNA, the CDR3 is TGTGCCAGCAGTAGCACTGGCGGGGGGGCCTCAGAGACCCAGTACTTC. Translated, it gives CASSSTGGGASETQYF.

Only one count was recorded for this clone. The chain links TRBV5-6 to TRBJ2-3, with TRBD2 matching 7 bases. V trimming: 4 bases; J trimming: 1 base; junction bases outside the gene matches: 9. This CDR3 has 16 amino acids. CDR1 SGHDT and CDR2 YYEEEE come from the germline V gene. The CDR3 DNA sequence: TGTGCCAGCAGCCCGCGGCGGGACTACGGCACAGATACGCAGTATTTT. It specifies CASSPRRDYGTDTQYF.

This chain connects TRBV4-3 to TRBJ2-5, with D unclear. The CDR3 length is 14 residues. Germline CDR1 LGHNA, CDR2 YSLEER. The germline V and J ends were trimmed by 0 bases and 5 bases, with 10 bases remaining between them. Here the CDR3 reads CASSQDLADETQYF. DNA of the CDR3: TGCGCCAGCAGCCAAGATCTGGCAGATGAGACCCAGTACTTC.

Worth noting for this clone: The identical CDR3 is also encoded by other nucleotide sequences in the sample. The J gene is TRBJ2-7, the V gene TRBV5-4; D might be TRBD2 (6 bases). Trimming took off 1 base at V and 3 bases at J, with 11 bases between the two ends. This CDR3 spans 14 amino acids. Germline V gene data show CDR1 as SGHNT and CDR2 as YYREEE (reference sequence). The CDR3 reads CASSLTGVGYEQYF. CDR3 coding DNA: TGTGCCAGCAGCTTGACGGGGGTCGGCTACGAGCAGTACTTC.

The chain recombines TRBV6-1 with TRBJ1-2; D might be TRBD1 (6 bases). CDR3 length equals 13 residues. V was trimmed by 3 bases and J by 3 bases, leaving 8 bases between them. Germline V gives CDR1 MNHNS, CDR2 SASEGT. The CDR3 reads CASSEGHYYGYTF. The CDR3 coding sequence is TGTGCCAGCAGTGAGGGACACTACTATGGCTACACCTTC.

This clone was seen just once. The junction shows a germline mismatch at one end, possibly a read error. The chain links TRBV7-7 to TRBJ1-1; no firm D call. Germline lookup yields CDR1 SSHAT and CDR2 FNYEAQ (reference sequence). The CDR3 extends over 14 amino acids. DNA for the CDR3: TGTGCTAGCAGCCCCCTTTTGACAAACACTGAAGCTTTCTTT. Amino acid sequence: CASSPLLTNTEAFF. Based on the CDR3 plus reference TRBV7-7 and TRBJ1-1, the full variable domain is GAGVSQSPRYKVTKRGQDVTLRCDPISSHATLYWYQQALGQGPEFLTYFNYEAQPDKSGLPSDRFSAERPEGSISTLTIQRTEQRDSAMYRCASSPLLTNTEAFFGQGTRLTVV.

The chain uses TRBV9 and TRBJ2-1; 7 nucleotides agree with TRBD2. Per germline, CDR1 SGDLS and CDR2 YYNGEE. The CDR3 has 16 residues. V lost 0 bases, J lost 7 bases, and 10 bases stayed unmatched. The CDR3 spells CASSVDPGLGLNEQFF. In DNA, the CDR3 is TGTGCCAGCAGCGTAGACCCAGGACTAGGACTTAATGAGCAGTTCTTC.

The V and J genes are TRBV25-1 and TRBJ1-3; tentatively, D is TRBD1 (5 bases). Germline CDR1 is MGHDK and CDR2 is SYGVNS. The V and J ends lost 7 bases and 0 bases respectively, with 19 bases between them. CDR3 length: 17 amino acids. CDR3 in DNA: TGTGCCAGCACCCGGTGGGGGGACCCGAACTCTGGAAACACCATATATTTT. It codes for CASTRWGDPNSGNTIYF. Full variable domain (missing parts from reference TRBV25-1 and TRBJ1-3): EADIYQTPRYLVIGTGKKITLECSQTMGHDKMYWYQQDPGMELHLIHYSYGVNSTEKGDLSSESTVSRIRTEHFPLTLESARPSHTSQYLCASTRWGDPNSGNTIYFGEGSWLTVV.

The chain joins TRBV7-9 to TRBJ1-2; D gene unclear. There are 12 residues in the CDR3. Germline values: CDR1 SEHNR, CDR2 FQNEAQ (reference sequence). V lost 6 bases and J lost 4, with 9 bases in between. As DNA, the CDR3 is TGTGCCAGCAGGGATCAGGTCTATGGCTACACCTTC. This codes for CASRDQVYGYTF.

This clone came up once. The CDR3, as DNA: TGTGCCAGCAGCGCCGGACTAGTACGGGGCAATGAGCAGTTCTTC. Translated, it gives CASSAGLVRGNEQFF. The chain combines TRBV7-2 with TRBJ2-1, with TRBD2 matching 7 bases. The junction had 10 bases not matched to a gene; V was cut back by 5 bases and J by 6 bases. Looked up from germline, CDR1 is SGHTA and CDR2 is FQGNSA. This CDR3 region has 15 residues.

This clone is a singleton in its sample. The rearrangement links TRBV11-3 to TRBJ2-3; unclear D gene. The CDR3 is 14 amino acids. Germline CDR1 and CDR2: SGHNT and YENEEA. The ends were cut back, 0 bases at V and 4 bases at J, with 8 bases in the middle. CDR3 sequence reads: CASSLDSLSDTQYF. The DNA of the CDR3 is TGTGCCAGCAGCTTAGATTCCCTCTCAGATACGCAGTATTTT.